Below are 23 T cell receptor beta chains sequenced from a single sample in a study of T cells in Graves' hyperthyroidism and ophthalmopathy. Using RNA transcripts as the source, TCR beta CDR3 regions were amplified. Using the HTBI primer set, a first-round RT-PCR was run on the TCR CDR3. TCRdb analysed the multiplex PCR reads with MiXCR anew, one entry per CDR3 protein. Of roughly 500,000 distinct CDR3 sequences listed, around 43% were seen once; the top ten hold about 45%. Sequenced: peripheral blood or thyroid tissue (not recorded which). All receptors derive from an adult woman with Graves' disease, either hyperthyroidism or ophthalmopathy (not recorded which).

This clonotype was observed a handful of times. The V and J genes are TRBV10-2 and TRBJ1-1; 7 bases align to TRBD1. Trimming removed 9 bases from V and 8 bases from J; junction bases left unmatched: 3. The V gene's germline CDR1 is WSHSY and CDR2 SAAADI. This CDR3 comprises 10 residues. The CDR3 region is CARAQGEAFF. CDR3 bases: TGCGCCAGGGCACAGGGGGAAGCTTTCTTT.

The chain's CDR3 is CAIRAGTSGISGELFF. The CDR3 DNA follows: TGTGCCATCAGGGCTGGGACTAGCGGGATCTCCGGGGAGCTGTTTTTT. This chain uses TRBV10-3 with TRBJ2-2; 13 bases match TRBD2. Unmatched junction bases numbered 7, after V lost 6 bases and J lost 6 bases. The CDR3 consists of 16 residues. Germline V lookup: CDR1 ENHRY, CDR2 SYGVKD.

The sample holds many counts of this clonotype. The rearrangement uses TRBV5-1 and TRBJ2-5, with 7 bases fitting TRBD1. Germline V gives CDR1 SGHRS, CDR2 YFSETQ. V was pared by 1 base and J by 2 bases, with 5 bases of the junction left unmatched. This CDR3 contains 15 residues. CDR3 DNA: TGCGCCAGCAGCTTGACTGGGACAGCTCAAGAGACCCAGTACTTC. Translating it yields CASSLTGTAQETQYF.

At least ten counts were recorded for this clonotype. The V call is TRBV6-6, the J call TRBJ2-5; no clear D. CDR1 and CDR2 (germline): MNHNY, SVGAGI (reference sequence). CDR3 length equals 15 residues. Trimming removed 2 bases at V and 4 bases at J, with 14 bases between. The CDR3 protein is CASSYAAERGETQYF. For the CDR3, the DNA is TGTGCCAGCAGTTACGCAGCCGAGCGCGGAGAGACCCAGTACTTC.

This clonotype was counted at least ten times. V is TRBV12-3 or TRBV12-4 and J is TRBJ1-2; D unclear. The V and J ends lost 1 base and 4 bases respectively, with 7 bases between them. CDR3 length: 13 amino acids. DNA of the CDR3: TGTGCCAGCAGTTTAGACCAACCCTATGGCTACACCTTC. It translates to CASSLDQPYGYTF.

V is TRBV15 and J is TRBJ1-4; weak D call: TRBD1 (5 bases). The CDR3 is 14 residues long. Between the trimmed V and J ends, which lost 4 bases and 4 bases, there was a span of 10 bases. The V gene's germline CDR1 is LNHNV and CDR2 YYDKDF (reference sequence). The chain's CDR3 is CATSTDSNNEKLFF. The CDR3 DNA follows: TGTGCCACCAGCACAGACAGTAATAATGAAAAACTGTTTTTT.

Points on this clonotype: One end of the junction is discordant with germline, which a read error may explain. This sequence joins TRBV10-3 and TRBJ2-5, with TRBD1 matching over 7 bases. The germline V gene has CDR1 ENHRY and CDR2 SYGVKD. CDR3 length: 14 amino acids. The CDR3 loop reads CASSYADRVETQYF. Written as DNA, the CDR3 is TGTGCCAGCAGTTACGCAGACAGGGTAGAGACCCAGTACTTC.

This chain joins TRBV5-1 and TRBJ2-7; 7 bases are shared with TRBD2. The J call may be incorrect, as the DNA end agrees better with TRBJ2-1. The CDR3 length is 15 residues. Germline V gives CDR1 SGHRS, CDR2 YFSETQ. CDR3: CASSPRGEGYNEQFF. CDR3 DNA sequence: TGCGCCAGCAGCCCCCGAGGGGAGGGATACAATGAGCAGTTCTTC.

The chain employs TRBV29-1 and TRBJ1-2; no firm D call. The CDR3 runs 11 residues. V lost 7 bases to trimming and J lost 8 bases, with 14 bases between them. The germline V gene has CDR1 SQVTM and CDR2 ANQGSEA. CDR3 in DNA: TGCAGCGCACAAGGCGCGGGAGGCTACACCTTC. It yields the protein CSAQGAGGYTF.

The chain employs TRBV19 and TRBJ1-1; unclear D gene. This CDR3 region has 15 residues. V shed 2 bases and J shed 0 bases, with 10 bases lying between them. Germline lookup yields CDR1 LNHDA and CDR2 SQIVND (reference sequence). The CDR3 DNA reads as TGTGCCAGTAGTATACGGACCAGTATGAACACTGAAGCTTTCTTT. Translation: CASSIRTSMNTEAFF.

The chain employs TRBV7-6 and TRBJ1-1; D not certain. The V gene lost 5 bases and the J gene lost 7 bases, with 14 bases spanning the gap. CDR3 length: 13 residues. Germline V lookup: CDR1 SGHVS, CDR2 FNYEAQ. The CDR3 nucleotides are TGTGCCAGCAGCCTCGGGTCCGATCGTGAAGCTTTCTTT. Its protein product is CASSLGSDREAFF.

The chain couples TRBV10-3 to TRBJ1-5; 9 bases line up with TRBD1. Losses at the gene ends were 0 bases for V and 9 bases for J; bases not matched to a gene: 6. This CDR3 contains 15 residues. Per germline, CDR1 ENHRY and CDR2 SYGVKD. The CDR3 sequence is CAISESTGGGGPQHF. Here the CDR3 DNA reads TGTGCCATCAGTGAGTCGACAGGGGGGGGGGGGCCCCAGCATTTT.

The chain joins TRBV5-1 to TRBJ2-5, with TRBD2 identical over 9 bases. Germline CDR1 reads SGHRS; CDR2 reads YFSETQ. The CDR3 runs to 14 residues. J gave up 4 bases and V 10 bases, and 11 bases lay outside the gene matches. CDR3 coding DNA: TGCGCCTCCGTGGCTAGCGGGATTGGAGAGACCCAGTACTTC. The encoded protein is CASVASGIGETQYF.

This clonotype was recorded a few times. The chain couples TRBV6-4 to TRBJ1-1; D not resolved. The CDR3 totals 12 residues. The germline gives CDR1 MRHNA, CDR2 SNTAGT. V was pared by 3 bases and J by 8 bases, with 10 bases between. CDR3 sequence: CASSDRGLEAFF. For the CDR3, the DNA is TGTGCCAGCAGTGATCGGGGTCTGGAAGCTTTCTTT.

This clonotype was seen ten or more times. V and J are TRBV6-6 and TRBJ1-2; D not resolved. This CDR3 has 11 residues. Germline assignment: CDR1 MNHNY and CDR2 SVGAGI (reference sequence). The germline V and J ends were trimmed by 9 bases and 5 bases, with 10 bases remaining between them. CDR3 coding DNA: TGTGCCAGTCAGGCCGGGTATGGCTACACCTTC. The encoded protein is CASQAGYGYTF.

The rearrangement uses TRBV19 and TRBJ1-5, with a weak D call TRBD1 (5 bases). The CDR3 length is 14 residues. Trimming stripped 7 bases from V and 5 bases from J, with 15 bases between. The germline V gene encodes CDR1 LNHDA and CDR2 SQIVND (reference sequence). In DNA, the CDR3 is TGTGCCAGTACCGACAGACCGAGGGATCAGCCCCAGCATTTT. Amino acid sequence: CASTDRPRDQPQHF.

This clonotype was observed a handful of times. This chain uses TRBV10-3 with TRBJ2-7; the D is unclear. V lost 0 bases to trimming and J lost 2 bases, with 5 bases between them. This CDR3 comprises 13 residues. CDR1 is ENHRY, CDR2 SYGVKD, per germline. The CDR3 loop is CAISESSPYEQYF. CDR3 DNA sequence: TGTGCCATCAGTGAGTCGAGCCCCTACGAGCAGTACTTC.

The chain joins TRBV28 to TRBJ2-7, with 12 bases identical to TRBD2. Germline V gene lookup returns CDR1 MDHEN and CDR2 SYDVKM. Trimming cost V 1 base and J 0 bases; bases outside gene matches: 7. The CDR3 covers 18 residues. Written as DNA, the CDR3 is TGTGCCAGCAGTTTATCGCTAGCGGGAGGGCCGAGCTCCTACGAGCAGTACTTC. It codes for CASSLSLAGGPSSYEQYF.

The chain carries TRBV2 and TRBJ1-4, with unresolved D. CDR3 length: 11 residues. Germline-derived CDR1 and CDR2 are SNHLY and FYNNEI. V was trimmed by 3 bases and J by 9 bases, leaving 5 bases between them. In DNA form, the CDR3 reads TGTGCCAGCAGTGACTGGAAAAAACTGTTTTTT. Translating it yields CASSDWKKLFF. The full variable domain, in which reference TRBV2 and TRBJ1-4 provide the parts outside the CDR3, is EPEVTQTPSHQVTQMGQEVILRCVPISNHLYFYWYRQILGQKVEFLVSFYNNEISEKSEIFDDQFSVERPDGSNFTLKIRSTKLEDSAMYFCASSDWKKLFFGSGTQLSVL.

This clonotype came up a few times. V and J are TRBV25-1 and TRBJ1-1; TRBD1 is a possible D gene (6 bases). The CDR3 loop spans 12 amino acids. Trimming removed 1 base from V and 11 bases from J, with 11 bases in between. Germline V gene data show CDR1 as MGHDK and CDR2 as SYGVNS. DNA of the CDR3: TGTGCCAGCAGTGAATTGGACCAGGGGGCTTTCTTT. Translated, it gives CASSELDQGAFF. Using reference TRBV25-1 and TRBJ1-1 for the parts outside the CDR3, the full variable domain is EADIYQTPRYLVIGTGKKITLECSQTMGHDKMYWYQQDPGMELHLIHYSYGVNSTEKGDLSSESTVSRIRTEHFPLTLESARPSHTSQYLCASSELDQGAFFGQGTRLTVV.

The rearrangement joins TRBV6-2 or TRBV6-3 to TRBJ2-2; the D gene is possibly TRBD2 (6 bases). This CDR3 has 15 amino acids. Trimming removed 2 bases from V and 8 bases from J, with 15 bases in between. Germline V gene sequence: CDR1 MNHEY, CDR2 SVGEGT. CDR3 bases: TGTGCCAGCAGTTACACCGCTGGGGGGAGGGGGGAGCTGTTTTTT. It codes for CASSYTAGGRGELFF.

This clonotype was seen at least ten times. This chain links TRBV11-2 with TRBJ2-7; 8 positions agree with TRBD2. With 1 base clipped from V and 1 base from J, the junction kept 6 bases outside the gene matches. The CDR3 is 16 amino acids. Germline V CDR1 and CDR2: SGHAT, FQNNGV. The DNA for the CDR3 is TGTGCCAGCAGCTTAGGAAATAGCGGGAAATCCTACGAGCAGTACTTC. Amino acid sequence: CASSLGNSGKSYEQYF.

The chain recombines TRBV29-1 with TRBJ1-1; D not resolved. The germline V gene encodes CDR1 SQVTM and CDR2 ANQGSEA. This CDR3 has 12 amino acids. Trimming pared 4 bases from V and 2 bases from J, leaving 8 bases between. Written as DNA, the CDR3 is TGCAGCGTTGGACTTCCCAACACTGAAGCTTTCTTT. It yields the protein CSVGLPNTEAFF.